Sequencing of this TCR beta chain was carried out in a study of beta chain features in type 1 diabetes. Reverse transcription of all isolated RNA meant that expressed TCRB transcripts were sequenced. Here immunoSEQ multiplex PCR was the method, and the copy in TCRdb shows in-frame clones only, minus some. The repertoire holds about 700,000 clones, with roughly 12% as singletons. Comment on this clone: The antigen is not known.

General observations from the study: Equally in patients and controls, PCR might preferentially amplify shorter templates. Significant though moderate, a shortening of TCRB CDR3s appeared in all four CD4+ subsets of Type 1 diabetes patients. Overrepresentation of cells with high TCR expression could result from cDNA sequencing.

This CDR3 is built from 14 residues. Germline CDR1 reads SGHTA; CDR2 reads FQGNSA. Trimming left V 6 bases short and J 8 bases short, with 17 bases between. CD45RO/CCR7/CD25/CD127/CD95/CD27 staining was used to isolate CD4+ naive, central memory, regulatory and stem cell-like memory cells by sorting. Sorted cells reached over 95% purity in every population. This receptor was identified in a man aged 18 to 29 with type 1 diabetes. J is TRBJ2-1 and V is TRBV7-2, with TRBD1 as a possible D gene (6 bases). The sequenced sample consisted of naive CD4+ T cells from blood. CDR3 nucleotide sequence: TGTGCCAGCAGGCTAACAGGGTCCTTCCATGAGCAGTTCTTC. Encoded protein: CASRLTGSFHEQFF. The full variable domain, its missing parts supplied by reference TRBV7-2 and TRBJ2-1, is GAGVSQSPSNKVTEKGKDVELRCDPISGHTALYWYRQSLGQGLEFLIYFQGNSAPDKSGLPSDRFSAERTGGSVSTLTIQRTQQEDSAVYLCASRLTGSFHEQFFGPGTRLTVL.